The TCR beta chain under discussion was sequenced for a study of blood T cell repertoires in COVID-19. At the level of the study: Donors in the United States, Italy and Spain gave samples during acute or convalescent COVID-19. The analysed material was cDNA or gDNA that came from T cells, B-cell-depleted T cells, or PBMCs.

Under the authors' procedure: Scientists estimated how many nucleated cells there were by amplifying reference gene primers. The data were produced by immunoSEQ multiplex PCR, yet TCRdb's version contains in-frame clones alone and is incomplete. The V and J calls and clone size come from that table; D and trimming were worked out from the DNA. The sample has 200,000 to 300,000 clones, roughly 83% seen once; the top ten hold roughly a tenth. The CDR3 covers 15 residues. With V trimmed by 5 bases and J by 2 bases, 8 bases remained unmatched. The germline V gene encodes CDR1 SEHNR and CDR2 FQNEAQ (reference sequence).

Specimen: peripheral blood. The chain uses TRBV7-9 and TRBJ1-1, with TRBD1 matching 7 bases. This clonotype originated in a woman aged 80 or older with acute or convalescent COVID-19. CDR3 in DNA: TGTGCCAGCAGCCGCGGACAGGCGGCCAACACTGAAGCTTTCTTT. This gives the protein CASSRGQAANTEAFF.